Below are 27 T cell receptor beta chains sequenced from a single sample in a study of Tregs in tolerant kidney transplant recipients. Generated by immunoSEQ multiplex PCR, the TCRdb table keeps only in-frame clones and is missing some. Listed are roughly 25,000 clones; approximately 4.2% falls within the top ten. Mixed chimerism was transient after nonmyeloablative marrow transplants from related graft donors. The material was CD4+ T cells from blood (PBMCs), obtained 6 months after the transplant. The receptors here all came from a human patient who received a combined kidney and bone marrow transplant. The T cells may come from the graft donor.

About this clone itself: The CDR3 end is not reached by the read, which stops 3 residues before it; the germline J gene fills it in. The chain combines TRBV7-9 with TRBJ2-7; 7 nucleotides line up with TRBD1. CDR1 and CDR2 from the germline V gene are SEHNR and FQNEAQ (reference sequence). After removal of 5 bases from V and 4 bases from J, the junction contained 5 bases not matched to a gene. CDR3 length: 13 residues. CDR3 region: CASSPRQGYEQYF. The sequenced part of the CDR3 DNA is TGTGCCAGCAGCCCCAGACAGGGATACGAG.

On this clone itself: The CDR3 end is not reached by the read, which stops 3 residues before it; the germline J gene fills it in. The V call is TRBV7-2, the J call TRBJ2-5, with D possibly being TRBD1 (5 bases). With 2 bases removed from V and 4 bases from J, the gap between germline ends came to 14 bases. The CDR3 totals 15 residues. CDR1 SGHTA and CDR2 FQGNSA come from the germline V gene. The sequenced part of the CDR3 DNA is TGTGCCAGCAGCTTATGGCCAGGGTGGGGAGAGACC. Encoded protein: CASSLWPGWGET. The complete CDR3 protein is CASSLWPGWGETQYF.

On this clone: Read sequence stops 3 residues before the CDR3 end, and the germline J gene provides the missing end. The chain uses TRBV18 and TRBJ1-5; tentatively, D is TRBD1 (6 bases). Germline V CDR1 and CDR2: KGHSH, LQKENI. The CDR3 covers 16 residues. V dropped 6 bases and J dropped 1 base, with 16 bases sitting between them. The part of the CDR3 DNA that was read is TGTGCCAGCTCGTCCGGCGGGGGCAAGAGCAATCAGCCC. Its protein product is CASSSGGGKSNQP. The full CDR3 is CASSSGGGKSNQPQHF.

Details on this clone: Coverage ceases 3 residues before the CDR3 finishes, and the germline J gene fills in the end. This sequence joins TRBV6-4 and TRBJ1-1; TRBD1 might be the D (5 bases). The CDR3 contains 13 residues. Between the trimmed V and J ends, which lost 5 bases and 0 bases, there was a span of 7 bases. Germline CDR1 MRHNA, CDR2 SNTAGT. CDR3 DNA, as far as it was read: TGTGCCAGCAGTCTACAGGTGAACACTGAA. Translated: CASSLQVNTE. The entire CDR3 reads CASSLQVNTEAFF.

Turning to this clone: The CDR3 is cut off 3 residues early in the read; its end comes from the germline J gene. The chain has TRBV2 and TRBJ2-5; 9 bases match TRBD1. This CDR3 has 13 residues. CDR1 SNHLY and CDR2 FYNNEI come from the germline V gene. V dropped 4 bases and J dropped 5; count of bases not matched to a gene: 2. CDR3: CASSVQGAETQYF. Partial CDR3 DNA: TGTGCCAGCAGTGTACAGGGGGCCGAGACC.

Concerning this clone: The missing CDR3 end, 3 residues past where the read stops, is filled in from the germline J gene. This chain uses TRBV11-2 with TRBJ2-5; the match to TRBD2 covers 8 bases. Losses at the gene ends were 1 base for V and 1 base for J; bases not matched to a gene: 2. Germline CDR1 and CDR2: SGHAT and FQNNGV. The CDR3 runs to 15 residues. CDR3 DNA, as far as it was read: TGTGCCAGCAGCTTAGGCCTAGCGGGCCAAGAGACC. Protein: CASSLGLAGQET. The CDR3 in its entirety is CASSLGLAGQETQYF.

Details on this clone: Read sequence stops 3 residues before the CDR3 end, and the germline J gene provides the missing end. The rearrangement links TRBV2 to TRBJ2-7; 12 bases align to TRBD2. This CDR3 is 18 amino acids long. J was trimmed by 1 base and V by 5 bases; bases with no gene match: 12. CDR1 is SNHLY, CDR2 FYNNEI, per germline. CDR3 DNA, as far as it was read: TGTGCCAGCAGTCTTAAACTTCCTAGCGGGGGGGTTTCCTACGAG. This sequence encodes CASSLKLPSGGVSYE. The full-length CDR3 reads as CASSLKLPSGGVSYEQYF.

Worth noting for this clone: The observed sequence ends 3 residues before the CDR3 terminus, with the missing tail filled in from the germline J gene. The rearrangement uses TRBV20-1 and TRBJ2-3; D remains unclear. Trimming cost V 4 bases and J 5 bases, with 13 bases left between them. CDR3 length: 13 amino acids. The V gene's germline CDR1 is DFQATT and CDR2 SNEGSKA (reference sequence). The CDR3 DNA, read in part, is TGCAGTGCTAAAAGAAGCATTATAGATACG. It specifies CSAKRSIIDT. In full, the CDR3 reads CSAKRSIIDTQYF.

In the case of this clone: The read halts 3 residues ahead of the CDR3 end, with the missing end drawn from the germline J gene. This sequence joins TRBV7-9 and TRBJ1-1; 7 positions match TRBD1. Germline CDR1 is SEHNR and CDR2 is FQNEAQ (reference sequence). The CDR3 sequence is 13 residues long. CDR3 DNA, as far as it was read: TGTGCCAGCAAAGAGGGGGCCTCCGGGGGA. It is translated as CASKEGASGG. The whole CDR3 sequence reads CASKEGASGGAFF.

Remarks on this clone: The read ends 3 residues early relative to the CDR3; the germline J gene fills the gap. The V and J genes are TRBV5-6 and TRBJ2-5, with 7 nucleotides matching TRBD1. V lost 1 base to trimming and J lost 4 bases; unmatched junction nucleotides: 4. There are 14 residues in the CDR3. Germline V gene lookup returns CDR1 SGHDT and CDR2 YYEEEE. The CDR3 is CASSLQGVGETQYF. The DNA read from the CDR3 is TGTGCCAGCAGCTTGCAGGGGGTAGGAGAGACC.

A remark on this clone: With the read ending 3 residues before the CDR3 end, the germline J gene is used to fill in that end. The chain joins TRBV6-4 to TRBJ1-1; maybe TRBD1 (5 bases). V was clipped by 2 bases and J by 1 base, with 11 bases between them. The germline CDR1 and CDR2 sequences are MRHNA and SNTAGT. The length of the CDR3 is 15 residues. CDR3 residues: CASSDRGGKNTEAFF. The sequenced CDR3 bases are TGTGCCAGCAGTGACAGGGGCGGCAAGAACACTGAA.

About this clone itself: The read ends 3 residues early relative to the CDR3; the germline J gene fills the gap. The genes are TRBV7-2 and TRBJ2-6; D not resolved. V was cut by 1 base and J by 0 bases, with 4 bases left in between. Germline CDR1 reads SGHTA; CDR2 reads FQGNSA. The CDR3 is 15 residues long. The CDR3 here is CASSLVVSGANVLTF. The CDR3 DNA, read in part, is TGTGCCAGCAGCTTAGTAGTCTCTGGGGCCAACGTC.

As concerns this clone: Coverage ceases 3 residues before the CDR3 finishes, and the germline J gene fills in the end. The genes are TRBV2 and TRBJ2-7; D may be TRBD2 (5 bases). V was pared by 7 bases and J by 2 bases, with 15 bases between. Germline V gene lookup returns CDR1 SNHLY and CDR2 FYNNEI. The CDR3 runs to 14 residues. The CDR3 reads CASKKGGLTYEQYF. The sequenced part of the CDR3 DNA is TGTGCCAGCAAAAAGGGCGGACTGACCTACGAG.

Turning to this clone: Coverage ceases 3 residues before the CDR3 finishes, and the germline J gene fills in the end. This chain connects TRBV19 to TRBJ1-1; tentatively, D is TRBD1 (6 bases). Germline loops: CDR1 LNHDA, CDR2 SQIVND (reference sequence). The V end was cut by 9 bases, the J end by 0 bases, with 17 bases between. The CDR3 length is 15 residues. The CDR3 sequence: CARLTPDSLNTEAFF. The DNA read from the CDR3 is TGTGCCAGATTGACCCCGGACAGTCTGAACACTGAA.

Notes on this clone: The CDR3 is cut off 3 residues early in the read; its end comes from the germline J gene. The chain uses TRBV20-1 and TRBJ2-7, with D perhaps TRBD1 or TRBD2 (5 bases each). Between the trimmed V and J ends, which lost 6 bases and 4 bases, there was a span of 10 bases. Germline values: CDR1 DFQATT, CDR2 SNEGSKA (reference sequence). This CDR3 contains 11 residues. The CDR3 protein is CSARGVYEQYF. Incomplete CDR3 DNA: TGCAGTGCCCGAGGGGTTTACGAG.

A remark on this clone: The DNA ends 3 residues before the CDR3 does, and the rest of the CDR3 is filled in from the germline J gene. V gene TRBV28 combines with J gene TRBJ2-2; TRBD1 aligns across 9 bases. The CDR3 is made up of 16 amino acids. V lost 6 bases to trimming and J lost 1 base; unmatched junction nucleotides: 6. Germline CDR1 and CDR2: MDHEN and SYDVKM. The CDR3 protein is CASRLPGQGNTGELFF. CDR3 bases read: TGTGCCAGCAGACTACCGGGACAGGGGAACACCGGGGAG.

Worth noting for this clone: The read terminates 3 residues ahead of where the CDR3 ends, so the germline J gene completes it. The V call is TRBV5-6, the J call TRBJ1-2; 7 nucleotides match TRBD1. The CDR3 is made up of 15 amino acids. The germline V gene has CDR1 SGHDT and CDR2 YYEEEE. V shed 2 bases and J 2 bases; nucleotides not matched to a gene: 6. The chain's CDR3 is CASSFYDRENYGYTF. The CDR3 bases that were read are TGTGCCAGCAGCTTCTATGACAGGGAGAACTATGGC.

The sequenced part of the CDR3 DNA is TGTGCCAGCAGCCTTGACAGGGGGGACGAG. Protein product: CASSLDRGDE. Given in full, the CDR3 is CASSLDRGDEQYF. V usage is TRBV6-2 or TRBV6-3 and J usage is TRBJ2-7; 9 bases fit TRBD1. The CDR3 end is not reached by the read, which stops 3 residues before it; the germline J gene fills it in. Looked up from germline, CDR1 is MNHEY and CDR2 is SVGEGT. CDR3 length equals 13 residues. The J segment lost 5 bases and the V segment lost 6 bases, leaving 5 bases of the junction unmatched.

Details on this clone: The read ends 3 residues before the CDR3 terminus; that terminus is restored from the germline J gene. The V and J genes are TRBV20-1 and TRBJ1-2; possible D gene TRBD1, 5 bases. V was pared by 3 bases and J by 7 bases, with 18 bases between. Germline V CDR1 and CDR2: DFQATT, SNEGSKA (reference sequence). This CDR3 contains 14 residues. CDR3: CSASDPRPGGGYTF. The sequenced part of the CDR3 DNA is TGCAGTGCTAGTGATCCCAGGCCGGGGGGTGGC.

To note about this clone: The read comes to an end 3 residues before the CDR3 does, leaving the germline J gene to fill in the end. This rearrangement joins TRBV7-2 to TRBJ2-7; D is ambiguous. V dropped 2 bases and J dropped 2 bases, with 7 bases sitting between them. Germline-derived CDR1 and CDR2 are SGHTA and FQGNSA. The CDR3 has 13 residues. The part of the CDR3 DNA that was read is TGTGCCAGCAGCTTAAGCCCCACCTACGAG. This encodes CASSLSPTYE. From start to end, the CDR3 is CASSLSPTYEQYF.

Regarding this clone: Other nucleotide sequences from this sample produce the same CDR3. CDR3 amino acids: CASSLRASGALAKNIQYF. CDR3 DNA (partial): TGTGCCAGCAGCCTAAGGGCTAGCGGGGCCCTAGCTAAAAACATT. V is TRBV2 and J is TRBJ2-4; 9 bases fit TRBD2. The CDR3 is cut off 3 residues early in the read; its end comes from the germline J gene. With 6 bases clipped from V and 4 bases from J, the junction kept 16 bases outside the gene matches. Germline lookup yields CDR1 SNHLY and CDR2 FYNNEI. This CDR3 comprises 18 residues.

With regard to this clone: With the read ending 3 residues before the CDR3 end, the germline J gene is used to fill in that end. V and J are TRBV7-2 and TRBJ2-7, with D tentatively TRBD1 (6 bases). The germline V and J ends were trimmed by 4 bases and 4 bases, with 8 bases remaining between them. CDR1 SGHTA and CDR2 FQGNSA come from the germline V gene. This CDR3 is 12 amino acids long. CDR3 DNA, as far as it was read: TGTGCCAGCAGCTCGGACAGATACGAG. It yields the protein CASSSDRYE. The full-length CDR3 reads as CASSSDRYEQYF.

Details on this clone: The read ends 3 residues before the CDR3 terminus; that terminus is restored from the germline J gene. The J gene is TRBJ1-1, the V gene TRBV18; perhaps TRBD1 as D (5 bases). This CDR3 is 11 amino acids long. CDR1 and CDR2 (germline): KGHSH, LQKENI. The sequenced CDR3 bases are TGTGCCAGCTCACGACCAGGGGAA. Translation gives CASSRPGE. The full CDR3 protein is CASSRPGEAFF.

A note on this clone: The read terminates 3 residues ahead of where the CDR3 ends, so the germline J gene completes it. The V gene is TRBV5-1, the J gene TRBJ2-5; 7 bases line up with TRBD2. The CDR3 spans 13 residues. CDR1 is SGHRS and CDR2 is YFSETQ in the germline V gene. The trim removed 5 bases at V and 2 bases at J, leaving 3 bases unmatched. The CDR3 DNA, read in part, is TGCGCCAGCAGAGCTAGCGGACAAGAGACC. Residues: CASRASGQET. From start to end, the CDR3 is CASRASGQETQYF.

For this clone: Sequencing ends 3 residues short of the CDR3 end; the germline J gene provides the rest. This rearrangement joins TRBV2 to TRBJ2-5, with 7 bases that match TRBD2. Germline assignment: CDR1 SNHLY and CDR2 FYNNEI. V shed 6 bases, J shed 5 bases, and the junction held 6 bases outside the gene matches. The CDR3 runs 13 residues. This CDR3 is CASRERGGETQYF. The covered CDR3 bases are TGTGCCAGCAGGGAGCGGGGTGGGGAGACC.

Note on this clone: The read halts 3 residues ahead of the CDR3 end, with the missing end drawn from the germline J gene. The gene calls are TRBV29-1 and TRBJ2-1; the D is unclear. CDR3 size: 14 residues. Trimming pared 4 bases from V and 4 bases from J, leaving 14 bases between. The germline gives CDR1 SQVTM, CDR2 ANQGSEA. The part of the CDR3 DNA that was read is TGCAGCGTTGCTAACCCCCGGCGGTACAATGAG. The encoded protein is CSVANPRRYNE. The whole CDR3 reads CSVANPRRYNEQFF.

With respect to this clone: The read finishes 3 residues shy of the CDR3 end, and the germline J gene is used to complete it. V gene TRBV20-1 combines with J gene TRBJ1-3, with D tentatively TRBD1 (5 bases). From germline, CDR1 is DFQATT and CDR2 SNEGSKA (reference sequence). V gave up 6 bases and J gave up 4 bases, with 16 bases separating them. The CDR3 runs 14 residues. The sequenced part of the CDR3 DNA is TGCAGTGCACAGGACGCCACTCAAGGAAACACC. Protein: CSAQDATQGNT. The full CDR3 protein reads CSAQDATQGNTIYF.